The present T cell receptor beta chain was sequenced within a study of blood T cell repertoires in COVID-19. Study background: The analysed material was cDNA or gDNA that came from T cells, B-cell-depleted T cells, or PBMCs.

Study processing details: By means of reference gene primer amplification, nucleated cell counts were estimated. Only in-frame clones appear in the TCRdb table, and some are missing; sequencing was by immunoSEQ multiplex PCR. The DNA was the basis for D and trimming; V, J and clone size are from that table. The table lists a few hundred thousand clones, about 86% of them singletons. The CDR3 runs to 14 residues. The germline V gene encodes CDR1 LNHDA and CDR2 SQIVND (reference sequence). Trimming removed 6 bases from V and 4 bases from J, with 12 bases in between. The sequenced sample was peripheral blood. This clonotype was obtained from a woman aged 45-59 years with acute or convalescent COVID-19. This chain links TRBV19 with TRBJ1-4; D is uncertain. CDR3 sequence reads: CASSPSAGNEKLFF. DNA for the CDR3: TGTGCCAGTAGCCCCTCTGCGGGTAATGAAAAACTGTTTTTT.